One T cell receptor beta chain is described in this entry. Cohort 3 recovery required two negative PCRs, clearance, or symptom resolution. CDR3 length equals 15 residues. The germline gives CDR1 SGHAT, CDR2 FQNNGV. V lost 2 bases to trimming and J lost 2 bases; unmatched junction nucleotides: 2. The data belong to a study of blood T cell repertoires in COVID-19. On the study more broadly: T cells, B-cell-depleted T cells, or PBMCs supplied cDNA or gDNA.

Authors' methods: Estimated nucleated cell counts came from reference gene primer amplification. Produced via immunoSEQ multiplex PCR; TCRdb's table is partial and in-frame only. V, J and clone size are those of that table, while D and trimming were read from the DNA. The table includes a few hundred thousand clones, around 87% detected once. Sequences were obtained from PBMCs or T cells enriched from blood (not recorded which). This chain connects TRBV11-2 to TRBJ2-1; 8 bases agree with TRBD1. The source is a man aged 25-45 years who had recovered from COVID-19. CDR3 region: CASSLSGGAYNEQFF. The CDR3 coding sequence is TGTGCCAGCAGCTTATCAGGGGGCGCCTACAATGAGCAGTTCTTC.